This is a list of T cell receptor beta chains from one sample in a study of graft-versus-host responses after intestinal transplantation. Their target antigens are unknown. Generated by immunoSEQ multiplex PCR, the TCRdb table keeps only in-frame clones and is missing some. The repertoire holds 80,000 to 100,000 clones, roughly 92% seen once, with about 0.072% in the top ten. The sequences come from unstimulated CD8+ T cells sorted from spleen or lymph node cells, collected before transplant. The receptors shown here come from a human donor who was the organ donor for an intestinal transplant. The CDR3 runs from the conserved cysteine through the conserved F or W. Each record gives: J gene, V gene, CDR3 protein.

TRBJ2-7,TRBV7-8,CASSSYTGTGPVEQYF
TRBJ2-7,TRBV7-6,CASSPPSGLGYEQYF
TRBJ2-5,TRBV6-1,CASSDGGGSQETQYF
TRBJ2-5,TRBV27,CASSVTGPGGEQYF
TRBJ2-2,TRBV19,CASSTPGAGELFF
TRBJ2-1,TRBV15,CATSRDLIGGPGNEQFF
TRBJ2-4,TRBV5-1,CASSFMRGNKNIQYF
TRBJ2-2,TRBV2,CASSEGERGGTGELFF
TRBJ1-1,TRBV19,CASSIISFGLRTTNTEAFF
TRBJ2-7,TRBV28,CASSSPLTGSYEQYF
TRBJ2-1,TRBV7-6,CASSRRYFSSYNEQFF
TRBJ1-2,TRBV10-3,CAISESGRLGRYGYTF
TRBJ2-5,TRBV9,CASSLSGLAETQYF
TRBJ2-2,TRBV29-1,CSALGQGSTGELFF
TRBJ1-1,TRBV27,CASSLTGIHTEAFF
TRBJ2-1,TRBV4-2,CASSQDMAGVTGAYNEQFF
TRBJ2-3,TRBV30,CACHNVRYHDTQYF
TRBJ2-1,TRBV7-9,CASSLGGTSGDEQFF
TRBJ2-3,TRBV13,CASSLALAGGVTDTQYF
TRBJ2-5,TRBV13,CASSFWGPVETQYF
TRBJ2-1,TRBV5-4,CASSLLRETYNEQFF
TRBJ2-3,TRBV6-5,CASSYDTGGTDTQYF
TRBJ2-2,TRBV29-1,CSAVSGSGTGELFF
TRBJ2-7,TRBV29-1,CSVVGGDFDRSYEQYF
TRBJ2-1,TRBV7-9,CASSLSSGVIYNEQFF
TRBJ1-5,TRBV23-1,CASSQGQYLKVSNQPQHF
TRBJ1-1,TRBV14,CASSQAMNTEAFF
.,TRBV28,CASSLRGWYEQYF
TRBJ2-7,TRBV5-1,CASSLVSGFGAYEQYF
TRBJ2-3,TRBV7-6,CASSLYGSRLQRDFTDTQYF
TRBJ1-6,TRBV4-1,CASSPQGADSPLHF
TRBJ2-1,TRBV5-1,CASSLVASSYNEQFF
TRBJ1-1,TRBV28,CASSLSPWTEENTEAFF
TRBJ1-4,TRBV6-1,CASSEPREIQEKLFF
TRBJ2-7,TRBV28,CASSLAGRPYEQYF
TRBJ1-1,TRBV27,CASSPWGVNTEAFF
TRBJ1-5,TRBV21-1,CASSRPRPRGLSNQPQHF
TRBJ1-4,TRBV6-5,CASKAGEKLFF
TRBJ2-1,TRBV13,CASSPRQEQFF
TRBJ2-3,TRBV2,CASTGTPDTQYF
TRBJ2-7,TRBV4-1,CASSQAGGVYEQYF
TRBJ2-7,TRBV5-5,CASSQPGGTVTYEQYF
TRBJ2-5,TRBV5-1,CASSLVGQGLAQETQYF
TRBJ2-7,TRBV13,CASSQGLGTQYEQYF
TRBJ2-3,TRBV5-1,CASSRRVTPTDTQYF
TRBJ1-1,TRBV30,CAWTMTGFTEAFF
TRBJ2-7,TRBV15,CATSRELAGGYEQYF
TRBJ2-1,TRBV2,CASSEVEVF
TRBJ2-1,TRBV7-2,CASSYGSGGVDEQFF